This TCR beta chain was obtained from a study of cytomegalovirus exposure and HLA in healthy donors. Concerning this clone itself: Antigen unknown.

The primer mix had 60 Vbeta and 13 Jbeta primers. Produced via immunoSEQ multiplex PCR; TCRdb's table is partial and in-frame only. The data show 65,000 to 85,000 clones, with 65% to 85% seen just once and roughly 2.4% held by the top ten. General study points: Cytomegalovirus-associated TCR beta chains were listed, numbering around 150. As was reported, the classifier diagnosed cytomegalovirus status with high specificity and sensitivity.

CDR1 and CDR2 from the germline V gene are SGHNT and YENEEA. The CDR3 has 15 residues. V was shortened by 6 bases and J by 5 bases, with 16 bases between the two germline ends. The J gene is TRBJ2-2, the V gene TRBV11-3, with a weak D call TRBD2 (6 bases). This TCR was sampled from a woman aged 50 to 60 in good health and CMV-seronegative. The specimen was PBMCs. The CDR3 bases are TGTGCCAGCAGTCGCGGGGACCGCTCGACCGGGGAGCTGTTTTTT. Translating gives CASSRGDRSTGELFF.